These T cell receptor beta chains were read from a single sample in a study of CD8 T cells in ankylosing spondylitis. TCRdb analysed the 5' RACE reads with MiXCR anew, one entry per CDR3 protein. The sample gives around 890,000 distinct CDR3 sequences, about 10% of which show up once; 0.51% is in the top ten. Sequences were obtained from blood, either unsorted or a sorted T cell fraction (not recorded which). All receptors derive from a male donor with ankylosing spondylitis. CDR3s include the opening cysteine and the closing phenylalanine or tryptophan. A D gene is named only where the DNA matches it firmly. A clone size is listed for some rows: how often the clone was seen (once, few, many), or a class if it is expanded.

v_call: TRBV20-1
cdr3_length: 13
clone_size: .
j_call: TRBJ2-7
d_call: .
cdr3_aa: CSAREGVGGRKYF
cdr3_nt: TGCAGTGCTAGAGAGGGAGTTGGGGGACGAAAGTACTTC

v_call: TRBV4-3
cdr3_length: 15
clone_size: .
j_call: TRBJ2-7
d_call: .
cdr3_aa: CASSQDFPQTYEQYF
cdr3_nt: TGCGCCAGCAGCCAAGATTTCCCACAAACCTACGAGCAGTACTTC

v_call: TRBV7-9
cdr3_length: 13
clone_size: few
j_call: TRBJ1-1
d_call: TRBD1
cdr3_aa: CASSLRLQGEAFF
cdr3_nt: TGTGCCAGCAGCCTCCGTTTACAGGGGGAAGCTTTCTTT

v_call: TRBV7-2
cdr3_length: 17
clone_size: .
j_call: TRBJ2-1
d_call: .
cdr3_aa: CASSLRVLAPPSNEQFF
cdr3_nt: TGTGCCAGCAGCTTACGGGTGCTAGCGCCTCCTTCCAATGAGCAGTTCTTC

v_call: TRBV7-2
cdr3_length: 13
clone_size: many
j_call: TRBJ1-2
d_call: .
cdr3_aa: CASSLAQGGGYTF
cdr3_nt: TGTGCCAGCAGCTTAGCCCAGGGCGGTGGCTACACCTTC

v_call: TRBV18
cdr3_length: 15
clone_size: .
j_call: TRBJ1-1
d_call: TRBD1
cdr3_aa: CASSLFQGGDTEAFF
cdr3_nt: TGTGCCAGCTCACTTTTTCAGGGGGGAGACACTGAAGCTTTCTTT

v_call: TRBV7-2
cdr3_length: 15
clone_size: .
j_call: TRBJ2-7
d_call: TRBD1
cdr3_aa: CASSFSPGQGYEQYF
cdr3_nt: TGTGCCAGCAGCTTCAGCCCGGGACAGGGCTACGAGCAGTACTTC

v_call: TRBV29-1
cdr3_length: 13
clone_size: many
j_call: TRBJ2-5
d_call: .
cdr3_aa: CSVVGTPQETQYF
cdr3_nt: TGCAGCGTCGTCGGGACACCTCAAGAGACCCAGTACTTC

v_call: TRBV9
cdr3_length: 14
clone_size: .
j_call: TRBJ2-1
d_call: .
cdr3_aa: CASSVESTGDEQFF
cdr3_nt: TGTGCCAGCAGCGTAGAATCTACCGGGGATGAGCAGTTCTTC

v_call: TRBV7-2
cdr3_length: 15
clone_size: many
j_call: TRBJ2-1
d_call: TRBD2
cdr3_aa: CASSFIASGRGEQFF
cdr3_nt: TGTGCCAGCAGCTTTATCGCTAGCGGGAGAGGTGAGCAGTTCTTC

v_call: TRBV20-1
cdr3_length: 13
clone_size: few
j_call: TRBJ1-5
d_call: .
cdr3_aa: CSATEERNQPQHF
cdr3_nt: TGCAGTGCTACGGAGGAGCGCAATCAGCCCCAGCATTTT